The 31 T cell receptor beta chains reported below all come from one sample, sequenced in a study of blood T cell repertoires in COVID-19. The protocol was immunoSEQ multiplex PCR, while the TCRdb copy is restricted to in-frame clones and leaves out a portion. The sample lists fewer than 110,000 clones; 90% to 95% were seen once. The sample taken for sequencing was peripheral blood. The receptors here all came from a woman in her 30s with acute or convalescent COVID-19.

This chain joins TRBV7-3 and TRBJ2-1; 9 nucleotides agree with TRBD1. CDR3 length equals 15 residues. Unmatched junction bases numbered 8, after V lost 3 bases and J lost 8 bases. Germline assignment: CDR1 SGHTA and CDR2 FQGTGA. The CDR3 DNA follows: TGTGCCAGCAGCTTGGGTAGGGACAGGGTCTATGAGCAGTTCTTC. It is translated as CASSLGRDRVYEQFF. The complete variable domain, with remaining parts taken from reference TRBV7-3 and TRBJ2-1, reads GAGVSQTPSNKVTEKGKYVELRCDPISGHTALYWYRQSLGQGPEFLIYFQGTGAADDSGLPNDRFFAVRPEGSVSTLKIQRTERGDSAVYLCASSLGRDRVYEQFFGPGTRLTVL.

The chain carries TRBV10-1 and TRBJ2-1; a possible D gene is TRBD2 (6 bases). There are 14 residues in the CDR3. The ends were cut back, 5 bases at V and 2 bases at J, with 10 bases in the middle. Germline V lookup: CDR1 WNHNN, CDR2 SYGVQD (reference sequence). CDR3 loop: CASSMAGPYNEQFF. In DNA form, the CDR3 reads TGCGCCAGCAGTATGGCGGGGCCCTACAATGAGCAGTTCTTC.

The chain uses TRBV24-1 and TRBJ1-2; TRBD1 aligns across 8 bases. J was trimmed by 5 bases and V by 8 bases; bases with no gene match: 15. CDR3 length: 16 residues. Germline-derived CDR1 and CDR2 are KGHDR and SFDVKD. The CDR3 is CATTRTGSLRVYGYTF. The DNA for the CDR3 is TGTGCCACCACCCGGACAGGGAGCCTTAGGGTGTATGGCTACACCTTC.

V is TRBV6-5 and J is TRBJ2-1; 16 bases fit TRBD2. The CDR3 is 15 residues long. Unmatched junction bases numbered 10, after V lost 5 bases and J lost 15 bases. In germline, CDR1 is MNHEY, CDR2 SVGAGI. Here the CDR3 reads CASSPSPGLAGGSFF. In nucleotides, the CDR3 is TGTGCCAGCAGTCCCTCCCCGGGACTAGCGGGAGGGTCGTTCTTC.

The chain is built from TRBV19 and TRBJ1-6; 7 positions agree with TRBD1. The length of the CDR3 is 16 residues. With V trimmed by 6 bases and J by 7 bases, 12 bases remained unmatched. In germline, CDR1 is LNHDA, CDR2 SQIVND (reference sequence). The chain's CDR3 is CASSGRVHRGNSPLHF. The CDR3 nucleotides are TGTGCCAGTAGCGGACGGGTCCACAGGGGAAATTCACCCCTCCACTTT.

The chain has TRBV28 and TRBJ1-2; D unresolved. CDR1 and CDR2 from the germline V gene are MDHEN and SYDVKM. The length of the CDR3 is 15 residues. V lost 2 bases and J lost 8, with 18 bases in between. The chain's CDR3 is CASSLSDRDSLGYTF. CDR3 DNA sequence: TGTGCCAGCAGTTTAAGTGATCGGGATTCCTTGGGCTACACCTTC.

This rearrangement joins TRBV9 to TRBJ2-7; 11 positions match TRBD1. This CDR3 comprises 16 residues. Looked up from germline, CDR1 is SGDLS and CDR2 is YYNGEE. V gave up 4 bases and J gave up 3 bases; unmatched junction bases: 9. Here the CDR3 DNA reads TGTGCCAGCAGCCTCAATTCCGGGACAGGGGGCTACGAGCAGTACTTC. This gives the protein CASSLNSGTGGYEQYF.

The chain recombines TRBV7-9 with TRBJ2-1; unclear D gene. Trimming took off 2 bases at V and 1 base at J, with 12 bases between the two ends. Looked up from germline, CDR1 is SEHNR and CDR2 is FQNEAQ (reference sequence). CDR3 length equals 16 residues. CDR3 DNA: TGTGCCAGCAGCTTACCAAAACTCATATCCTACAATGAGCAGTTCTTC. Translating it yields CASSLPKLISYNEQFF.

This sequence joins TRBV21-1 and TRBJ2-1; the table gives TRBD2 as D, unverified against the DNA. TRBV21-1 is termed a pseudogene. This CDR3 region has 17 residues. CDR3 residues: CASSKVVRGLAYNEQFF. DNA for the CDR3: TGTGCCAGCAGCAAAGTCGTCCGGGGACTGGCTTACAATGAGCAGTTCTTC.

CDR3 residues: CASSEDTLADETQYF. The DNA for the CDR3 is TGCGCCAGCAGTGAGGATACCCTAGCGGATGAGACCCAGTACTTC. The chain is built from TRBV10-1 and TRBJ2-5; TRBD2 matches at 7 bases. J was trimmed by 5 bases and V by 2 bases; bases with no gene match: 8. Germline V gene data show CDR1 as WNHNN and CDR2 as SYGVQD (reference sequence). CDR3 length equals 15 residues.

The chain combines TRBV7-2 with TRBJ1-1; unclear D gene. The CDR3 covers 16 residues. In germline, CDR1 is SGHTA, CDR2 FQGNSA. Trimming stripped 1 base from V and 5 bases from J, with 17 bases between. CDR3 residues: CASSLVERGGRTEAFF. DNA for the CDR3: TGTGCCAGCAGCTTAGTAGAGCGGGGAGGGCGGACTGAAGCTTTCTTT.

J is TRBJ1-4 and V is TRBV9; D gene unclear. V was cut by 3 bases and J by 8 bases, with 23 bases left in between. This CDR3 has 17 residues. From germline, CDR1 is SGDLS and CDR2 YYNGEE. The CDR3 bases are TGTGCCAGCAGCGCAGAATCCGGGATCGGGTCTTGGGAAAAACTGTTTTTT. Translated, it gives CASSAESGIGSWEKLFF.

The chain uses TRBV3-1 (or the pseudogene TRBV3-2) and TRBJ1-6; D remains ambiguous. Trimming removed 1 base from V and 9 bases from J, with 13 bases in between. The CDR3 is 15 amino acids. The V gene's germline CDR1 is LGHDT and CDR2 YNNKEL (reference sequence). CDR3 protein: CASSQGTIDVSPLHF. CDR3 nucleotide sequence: TGTGCCAGCAGCCAAGGGACTATCGACGTTTCACCCCTCCACTTT.

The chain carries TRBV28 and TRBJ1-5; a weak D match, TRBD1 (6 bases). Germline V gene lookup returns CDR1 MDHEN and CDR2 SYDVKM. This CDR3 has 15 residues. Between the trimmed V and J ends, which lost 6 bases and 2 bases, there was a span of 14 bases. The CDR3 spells CASSQGGDRNQPQHF. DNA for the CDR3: TGTGCCAGCAGCCAAGGGGGGGATCGCAATCAGCCCCAGCATTTT.

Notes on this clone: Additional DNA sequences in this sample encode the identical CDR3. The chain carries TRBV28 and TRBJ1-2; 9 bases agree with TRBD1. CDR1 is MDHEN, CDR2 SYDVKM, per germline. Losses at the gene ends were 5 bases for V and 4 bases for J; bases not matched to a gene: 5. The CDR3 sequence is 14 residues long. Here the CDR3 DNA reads TGTGCCAGCAGTCAGGGACAGGGAAGCTATGGCTACACCTTC. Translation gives CASSQGQGSYGYTF.

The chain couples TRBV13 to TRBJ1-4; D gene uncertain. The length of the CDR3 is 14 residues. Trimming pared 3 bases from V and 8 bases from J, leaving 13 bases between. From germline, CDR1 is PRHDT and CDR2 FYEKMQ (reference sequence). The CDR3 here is CASSFRGSREKLFF. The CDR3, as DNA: TGTGCCAGCAGCTTCCGGGGTTCCAGAGAAAAACTGTTTTTT.

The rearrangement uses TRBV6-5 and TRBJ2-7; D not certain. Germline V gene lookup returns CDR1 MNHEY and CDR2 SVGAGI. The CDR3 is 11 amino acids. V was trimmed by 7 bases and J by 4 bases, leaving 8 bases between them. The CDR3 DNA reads TGTGCCAGCATGTCGTTTTACGAGCAGTACTTC. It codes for CASMSFYEQYF.

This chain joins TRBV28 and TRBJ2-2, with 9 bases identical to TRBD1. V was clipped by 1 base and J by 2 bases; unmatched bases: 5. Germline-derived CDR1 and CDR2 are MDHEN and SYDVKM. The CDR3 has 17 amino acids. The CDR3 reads CASSLLGGQGNTGELFF. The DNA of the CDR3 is TGTGCCAGCAGTTTATTGGGGGGACAGGGTAACACCGGGGAGCTGTTTTTT.

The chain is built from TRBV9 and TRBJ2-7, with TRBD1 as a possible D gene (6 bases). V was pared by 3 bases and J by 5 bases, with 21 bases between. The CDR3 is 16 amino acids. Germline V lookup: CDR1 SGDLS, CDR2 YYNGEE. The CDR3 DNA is TGTGCCAGCAGCGCTCTCGGGATTGTGGGGGCTGACGAGCAGTACTTC. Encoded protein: CASSALGIVGADEQYF.

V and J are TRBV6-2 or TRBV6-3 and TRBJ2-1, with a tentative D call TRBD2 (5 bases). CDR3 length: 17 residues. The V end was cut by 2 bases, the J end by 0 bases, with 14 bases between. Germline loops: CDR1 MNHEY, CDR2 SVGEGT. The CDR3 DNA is TGTGCCAGCAGTTACATTTTTGGGAGTAGCTCCTACAATGAGCAGTTCTTC. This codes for CASSYIFGSSSYNEQFF.

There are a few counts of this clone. CDR3 in DNA: TGTGCCTGGAGTGCAGTGAACACTGAAGCTTTCTTT. It specifies CAWSAVNTEAFF. The J gene is TRBJ1-1, the V gene TRBV30; no definite D call. The germline V gene encodes CDR1 GTSNPN and CDR2 SVGIG (reference sequence). The CDR3 loop spans 12 amino acids. V lost 1 base and J 0 bases, leaving 3 bases between the germline ends.

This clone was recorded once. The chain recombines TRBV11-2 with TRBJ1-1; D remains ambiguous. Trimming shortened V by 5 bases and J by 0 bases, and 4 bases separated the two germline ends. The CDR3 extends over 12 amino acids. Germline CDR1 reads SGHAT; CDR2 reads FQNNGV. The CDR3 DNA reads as TGTGCCAGCAGCCCTCTGAACACTGAAGCTTTCTTT. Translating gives CASSPLNTEAFF.

CDR3: CASSQEASWGEQFF. The CDR3 DNA reads as TGTGCCAGCAGCCAAGAAGCTAGCTGGGGTGAGCAGTTCTTC. The chain couples TRBV3-1 (or the pseudogene TRBV3-2) to TRBJ2-1; weak D call: TRBD2 (5 bases). Trimming left V 0 bases short and J 9 bases short, with 12 bases between. This CDR3 is 14 amino acids long. In germline, CDR1 is LGHDT, CDR2 YNNKEL (reference sequence).

CDR3 region: CASSQERWLAGADTQYF. The DNA for the CDR3 is TGTGCCAGCAGCCAAGAGAGGTGGCTAGCGGGAGCAGATACGCAGTATTTT. The chain couples TRBV4-2 to TRBJ2-3; 10 bases fit TRBD2. This CDR3 comprises 17 residues. With V trimmed by 0 bases and J by 4 bases, 7 bases remained unmatched. Germline CDR1 and CDR2: LGHNA and YNFKEQ.

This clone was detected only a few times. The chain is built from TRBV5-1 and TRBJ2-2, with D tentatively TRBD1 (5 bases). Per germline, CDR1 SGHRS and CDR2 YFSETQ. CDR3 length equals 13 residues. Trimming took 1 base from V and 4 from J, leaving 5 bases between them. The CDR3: CASSLQGTGELFF. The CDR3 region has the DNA TGCGCCAGCAGCTTGCAGGGCACCGGGGAGCTGTTTTTT.

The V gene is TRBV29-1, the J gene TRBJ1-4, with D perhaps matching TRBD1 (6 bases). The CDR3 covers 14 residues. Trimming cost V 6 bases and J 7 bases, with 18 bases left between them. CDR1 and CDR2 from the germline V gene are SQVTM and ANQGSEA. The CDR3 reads CSVASGGASEKLFF. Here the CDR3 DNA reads TGCAGCGTCGCCTCGGGGGGCGCGAGTGAAAAACTGTTTTTT.

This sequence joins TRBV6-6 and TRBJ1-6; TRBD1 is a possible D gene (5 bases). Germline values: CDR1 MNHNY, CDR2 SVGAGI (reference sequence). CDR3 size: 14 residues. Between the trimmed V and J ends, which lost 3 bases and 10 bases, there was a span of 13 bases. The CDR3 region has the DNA TGTGCCAGCAGTTATGCCGGGGGTGAGTCACCCCTCCACTTT. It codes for CASSYAGGESPLHF.

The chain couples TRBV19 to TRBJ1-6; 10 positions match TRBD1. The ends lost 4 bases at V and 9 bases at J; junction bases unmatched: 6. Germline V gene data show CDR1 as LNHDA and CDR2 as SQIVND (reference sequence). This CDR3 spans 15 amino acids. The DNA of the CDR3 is TGTGCCAGTAGTAGCGACAGGGGGCGAAGTTCACCCCTCCACTTT. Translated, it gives CASSSDRGRSSPLHF.

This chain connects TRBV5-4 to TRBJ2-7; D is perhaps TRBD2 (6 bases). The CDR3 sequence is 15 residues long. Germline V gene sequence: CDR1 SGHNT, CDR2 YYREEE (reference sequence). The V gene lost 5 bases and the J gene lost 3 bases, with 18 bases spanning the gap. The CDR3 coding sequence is TGTGCCAGCAGTACCATGGGGGGAGTGGTCTACGAGCAGTACTTC. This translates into CASSTMGGVVYEQYF. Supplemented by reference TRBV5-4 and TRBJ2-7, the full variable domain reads ETGVTQSPTHLIKTRGQQVTLRCSSQSGHNTVSWYQQALGQGPQFIFQYYREEENGRGNFPPRFSGLQFPNYSSELNVNALELDDSALYLCASSTMGGVVYEQYFGPGTRLTVT.

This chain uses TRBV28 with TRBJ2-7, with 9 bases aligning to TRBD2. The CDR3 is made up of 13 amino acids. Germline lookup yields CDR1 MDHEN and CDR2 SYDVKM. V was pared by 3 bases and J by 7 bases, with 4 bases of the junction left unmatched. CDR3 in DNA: TGTGCCAGCAGTTTCGGCGGGAGGGATGAGCAGTACTTC. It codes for CASSFGGRDEQYF.

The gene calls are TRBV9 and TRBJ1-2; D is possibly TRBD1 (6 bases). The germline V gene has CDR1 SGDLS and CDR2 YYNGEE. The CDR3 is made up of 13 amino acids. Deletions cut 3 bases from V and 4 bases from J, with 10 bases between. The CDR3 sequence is CASSAGVSYGYTF. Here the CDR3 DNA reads TGTGCCAGCAGCGCAGGGGTTAGCTATGGCTACACCTTC.